A selection of T cell receptor beta chains follows, all from one sample in a study of PD-1 blockade in mismatch repair-deficient tumors. This table comes from immunoSEQ multiplex PCR, and its TCRdb copy is limited to in-frame clones, with some not included. This table has tens of thousands of clones, roughly 77% appearing once. The sequences come from peripheral blood, collected 4 weeks after starting pembrolizumab. These receptors were taken from an adult with mismatch repair-deficient cancer. Each CDR3 is given with its conserved first and last residue. The order of the fields is clone size, D gene, V gene, J gene, CDR3 protein, CDR3 DNA. The D gene is left open where the match is weak. The size entry is marked missing in some rows and otherwise reads once, few, many or a size class.

abundance: few
d_gene: NA
v_gene: TRBV7-9
j_gene: TRBJ2-7
CDR3aa: CASSFGAYEQYF
CDR3nt: TGTGCCAGCAGCTTCGGGGCCTACGAGCAGTACTTC

abundance: NA
d_gene: NA
v_gene: TRBV20-1
j_gene: TRBJ2-1
CDR3aa: CSAIRNEQFF
CDR3nt: TGCAGTGCTATCAGGAATGAGCAGTTCTTC

abundance: NA
d_gene: NA
v_gene: TRBV9
j_gene: TRBJ2-7
CDR3aa: CASSVIRYEQYF
CDR3nt: TGTGCCAGCAGCGTAATCCGGTATGAGCAGTACTTC

abundance: NA
d_gene: TRBD2
v_gene: TRBV5-5
j_gene: TRBJ2-1
CDR3aa: CASSLDWTSGYNEQFF
CDR3nt: TGTGCCAGCAGCTTGGATTGGACTAGCGGCTACAATGAGCAGTTCTTC

abundance: NA
d_gene: NA
v_gene: TRBV5-1
j_gene: TRBJ2-1
CDR3aa: CASSLTGSTYNEQFF
CDR3nt: TGCGCCAGCAGCTTGACAGGGAGTACCTACAATGAGCAGTTCTTC

abundance: NA
d_gene: NA
v_gene: TRBV4-1
j_gene: TRBJ2-7
CDR3aa: CASSQAARTPRQYF
CDR3nt: TGCGCCAGCAGCCAAGCGGCCAGGACGCCCCGGCAGTACTTC

abundance: NA
d_gene: NA
v_gene: TRBV7-9
j_gene: TRBJ2-7
CDR3aa: CASSLGTDFEGEQYF
CDR3nt: TGTGCCAGCAGCTTAGGGACGGACTTCGAAGGCGAGCAGTACTTC

abundance: NA
d_gene: TRBD2
v_gene: TRBV4-1
j_gene: TRBJ2-1
CDR3aa: CASSQDSGYYNEQFF
CDR3nt: TGCGCCAGCAGCCAAGATAGCGGGTACTACAATGAGCAGTTCTTC

abundance: NA
d_gene: NA
v_gene: TRBV11-2
j_gene: TRBJ2-7
CDR3aa: CASSPRGGLASYEQYF
CDR3nt: TGTGCCAGCAGCCCCAGGGGGGGTTTAGCCTCCTACGAGCAGTACTTC

abundance: once
d_gene: NA
v_gene: TRBV6-6
j_gene: TRBJ2-7
CDR3aa: CASRLLGGASYEQYF
CDR3nt: TGTGCCAGCAGATTACTTGGGGGGGCCTCCTACGAGCAGTACTTC

abundance: NA
d_gene: TRBD1
v_gene: TRBV2
j_gene: TRBJ2-7
CDR3aa: CASTPGQGAYEQYF
CDR3nt: TGTGCCAGCACTCCGGGACAGGGGGCCTACGAGCAGTACTTC

abundance: NA
d_gene: NA
v_gene: TRBV4-2
j_gene: TRBJ2-6
CDR3aa: CASSQETQGSGANVLTF
CDR3nt: TGTGCCAGCAGCCAAGAAACCCAGGGTTCTGGGGCCAACGTCCTGACTTTC

abundance: NA
d_gene: TRBD2
v_gene: TRBV7-2
j_gene: TRBJ2-3
CDR3aa: CASSLTSGASLDTQYF
CDR3nt: TGTGCCAGCAGCTTAACTAGCGGAGCGAGTTTAGATACGCAGTATTTT

abundance: NA
d_gene: TRBD1
v_gene: TRBV7-9
j_gene: TRBJ2-3
CDR3aa: CASSLAGGRSTDTQYF
CDR3nt: TGTGCCAGCAGCTTGGCAGGGGGTAGGAGCACAGATACGCAGTATTTT

abundance: NA
d_gene: NA
v_gene: TRBV30
j_gene: TRBJ2-2
CDR3aa: CAWSVPPNTGELFF
CDR3nt: TGTGCCTGGAGTGTACCCCCGAACACCGGGGAGCTGTTTTTT

abundance: NA
d_gene: TRBD1
v_gene: TRBV6-5
j_gene: TRBJ1-2
CDR3aa: CASSSTGGTFGYTF
CDR3nt: TGTGCCAGCAGTTCCACAGGGGGGACCTTTGGCTACACCTTC

abundance: NA
d_gene: TRBD1
v_gene: TRBV28
j_gene: TRBJ1-1
CDR3aa: CASTTGGQGTNTEAFF
CDR3nt: TGTGCCAGCACGACCGGCGGACAGGGGACGAACACTGAAGCTTTCTTT

abundance: few
d_gene: NA
v_gene: TRBV11-2
j_gene: TRBJ2-1
CDR3aa: CASSLVVVWNEQFF
CDR3nt: TGTGCCAGCAGCTTAGTAGTCGTTTGGAATGAGCAGTTCTTC

abundance: few
d_gene: TRBD1
v_gene: TRBV25-1
j_gene: TRBJ1-1
CDR3aa: CASSDHRGPTEAFF
CDR3nt: TGTGCCAGCAGCGATCACAGGGGGCCCACTGAAGCTTTCTTT

abundance: NA
d_gene: TRBD2
v_gene: TRBV10-3
j_gene: TRBJ2-5
CDR3aa: CAISEVAGDRRQEAQYF
CDR3nt: TGTGCCATCAGTGAAGTAGCGGGAGACCGGCGGCAAGAGGCCCAGTACTTC

abundance: NA
d_gene: NA
v_gene: TRBV30
j_gene: TRBJ2-2
CDR3aa: CAWSLNGELFF
CDR3nt: TGTGCCTGGAGCCTCAATGGGGAGCTGTTTTTT

abundance: NA
d_gene: TRBD2
v_gene: TRBV6-1
j_gene: TRBJ2-3
CDR3aa: CASSPLAGVGDTQYF
CDR3nt: TGTGCCAGCAGCCCCCTAGCGGGAGTAGGAGATACGCAGTATTTT

abundance: many
d_gene: NA
v_gene: TRBV11-2
j_gene: TRBJ2-3
CDR3aa: CASSLPQTSTDTQYF
CDR3nt: TGTGCCAGCAGCTTACCCCAGACTAGCACAGATACGCAGTATTTT

abundance: NA
d_gene: TRBD1
v_gene: TRBV29-1
j_gene: TRBJ1-2
CDR3aa: CSVERQGAGYGYTF
CDR3nt: TGCAGCGTTGAGCGCCAGGGGGCAGGCTATGGCTACACCTTC

abundance: NA
d_gene: TRBD1
v_gene: TRBV30
j_gene: TRBJ1-5
CDR3aa: CAWSVGTGGNQPQHF
CDR3nt: TGTGCCTGGAGTGTGGGGACAGGGGGCAATCAGCCCCAGCATTTT

abundance: NA
d_gene: TRBD1
v_gene: TRBV27
j_gene: TRBJ2-1
CDR3aa: CASRTRDRDSYNEQFF
CDR3nt: TGTGCCAGCCGAACCCGTGACAGGGACTCCTACAATGAGCAGTTCTTC

abundance: NA
d_gene: NA
v_gene: TRBV21-1
j_gene: TRBJ2-2
CDR3aa: CASSKGNRPQTGELFF
CDR3nt: TGTGCCAGCAGCAAAGGTAACAGGCCACAAACCGGGGAGCTGTTTTTT

abundance: NA
d_gene: TRBD2
v_gene: TRBV6-1
j_gene: TRBJ2-7
CDR3aa: CASSETGTSGSYEQYF
CDR3nt: TGTGCCAGCAGTGAAACGGGGACTAGCGGCTCCTACGAGCAGTACTTC

abundance: medium-sized
d_gene: NA
v_gene: TRBV6-4
j_gene: TRBJ2-1
CDR3aa: CASSDSGTSPQFF
CDR3nt: TGTGCCAGCAGTGACTCGGGGACAAGCCCGCAGTTCTTC

abundance: NA
d_gene: NA
v_gene: TRBV7-3
j_gene: TRBJ1-1
CDR3aa: CASSQHQNTEAFF
CDR3nt: TGTGCCAGCAGCCAGCACCAGAACACTGAAGCTTTCTTT

abundance: NA
d_gene: NA
v_gene: TRBV5-4
j_gene: TRBJ1-2
CDR3aa: CASRPTGTLAPNYGYTF
CDR3nt: TGTGCCAGCAGACCAACCGGGACACTCGCCCCTAACTATGGCTACACCTTC

abundance: NA
d_gene: NA
v_gene: TRBV7-9
j_gene: TRBJ2-1
CDR3aa: CASSLAGGEQFF
CDR3nt: TGTGCCAGCAGCTTAGCGGGTGGCGAGCAGTTCTTC

abundance: once
d_gene: TRBD2
v_gene: TRBV7-2
j_gene: TRBJ2-2
CDR3aa: CASSLALSPSGSATGELFF
CDR3nt: TGTGCCAGCAGCTTAGCCTTATCACCTAGCGGGAGTGCCACCGGGGAGCTGTTTTTT

abundance: NA
d_gene: TRBD1
v_gene: TRBV10-3
j_gene: TRBJ2-7
CDR3aa: CAISEREDRVVWYEQYF
CDR3nt: TGTGCCATCAGTGAAAGAGAAGACAGGGTCGTTTGGTACGAGCAGTACTTC

abundance: NA
d_gene: NA
v_gene: TRBV7-6
j_gene: TRBJ2-3
CDR3aa: CASSQTTGTDTQYF
CDR3nt: TGTGCCAGCAGCCAGACTACGGGCACAGATACGCAGTATTTT

abundance: NA
d_gene: TRBD2
v_gene: TRBV27
j_gene: TRBJ2-7
CDR3aa: CASSTPGTSASYEQYF
CDR3nt: TGTGCCAGCAGTACGCCCGGGACTAGCGCCTCCTACGAGCAGTACTTC

abundance: once
d_gene: TRBD1
v_gene: TRBV5-1
j_gene: TRBJ2-1
CDR3aa: CASSLRQGGNEQFF
CDR3nt: TGCGCCAGCAGCTTGCGACAGGGGGGGAATGAGCAGTTCTTC